This T cell receptor beta chain originates from a study of CD8 T cells in ankylosing spondylitis. Whole-study results and caveats: A CD8+ phenotype characterized the disease-linked clones, which were relatively rare in peripheral blood. Clones linked to disease were reported to show significant enrichment in matched ankylosing spondylitis synovial fluid.

The CDR3 extends over 17 amino acids. V trimming: 2 bases; J trimming: 0 bases; junction bases outside the gene matches: 5. Germline V lookup: CDR1 SGHTA, CDR2 FQGNSA. Regarding this clonotype: What it binds is unknown.

TCRdb processed the 5' RACE reads anew with MiXCR; each CDR3 protein has one entry. The sample yields about 320,000 distinct CDR3 sequences, roughly 10% seen once. Sample: blood, either unsorted or a sorted T cell fraction (not recorded which). The rearrangement joins TRBV7-2 to TRBJ1-3, with TRBD1 matching 9 bases. This sequence was found in a female donor with ankylosing spondylitis or in good health (not recorded which). CDR3 protein: CASSLRGTGSSGNTIYF. The CDR3, as DNA: TGTGCCAGCAGCTTACGTGGGACAGGGAGCTCTGGAAACACCATATATTTT.